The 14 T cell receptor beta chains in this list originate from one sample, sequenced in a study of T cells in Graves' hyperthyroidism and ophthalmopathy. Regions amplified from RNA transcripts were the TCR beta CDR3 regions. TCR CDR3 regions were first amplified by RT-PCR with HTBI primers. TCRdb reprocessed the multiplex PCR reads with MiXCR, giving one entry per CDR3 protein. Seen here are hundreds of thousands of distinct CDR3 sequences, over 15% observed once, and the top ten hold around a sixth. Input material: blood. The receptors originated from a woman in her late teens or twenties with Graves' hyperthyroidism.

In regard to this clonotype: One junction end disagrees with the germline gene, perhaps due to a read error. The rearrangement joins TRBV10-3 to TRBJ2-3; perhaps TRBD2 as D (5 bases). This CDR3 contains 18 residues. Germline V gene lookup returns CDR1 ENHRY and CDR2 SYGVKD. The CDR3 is CAIGDPDFKGAITDTQYF. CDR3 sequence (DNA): TGTGCCATCGGTGACCCCGACTTTAAGGGAGCGATCACAGATACGCAGTATTTT.

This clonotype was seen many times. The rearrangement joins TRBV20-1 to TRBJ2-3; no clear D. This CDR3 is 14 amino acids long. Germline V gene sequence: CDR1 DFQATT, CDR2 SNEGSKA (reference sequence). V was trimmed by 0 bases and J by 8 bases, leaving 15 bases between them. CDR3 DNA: TGCAGTGCTAGAGATTGGCAGCCCTTCGGTACGCAGTATTTT. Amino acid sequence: CSARDWQPFGTQYF.

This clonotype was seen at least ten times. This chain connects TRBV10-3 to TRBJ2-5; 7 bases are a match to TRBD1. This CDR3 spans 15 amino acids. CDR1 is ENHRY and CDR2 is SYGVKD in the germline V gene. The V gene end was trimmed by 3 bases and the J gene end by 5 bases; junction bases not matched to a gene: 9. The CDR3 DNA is TGTGCCATCAGTGACCCGACAGGGAACGGGGAGACCCAGTACTTC. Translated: CAISDPTGNGETQYF.

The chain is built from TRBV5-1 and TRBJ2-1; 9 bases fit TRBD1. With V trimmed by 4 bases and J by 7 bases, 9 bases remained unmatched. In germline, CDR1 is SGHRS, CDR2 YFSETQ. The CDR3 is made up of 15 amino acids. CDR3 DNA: TGCGCCAGCAGCGGCCAGACAGGGGGTCGGAATGAGCAGTTCTTC. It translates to CASSGQTGGRNEQFF.

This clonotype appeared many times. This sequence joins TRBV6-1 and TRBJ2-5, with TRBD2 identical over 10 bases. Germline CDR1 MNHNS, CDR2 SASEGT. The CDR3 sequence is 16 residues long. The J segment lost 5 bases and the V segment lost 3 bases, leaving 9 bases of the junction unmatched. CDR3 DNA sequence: TGTGCCAGCAGTGACCGAGCGGGAGGGCCGTCGGAGACCCAGTACTTC. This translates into CASSDRAGGPSETQYF.

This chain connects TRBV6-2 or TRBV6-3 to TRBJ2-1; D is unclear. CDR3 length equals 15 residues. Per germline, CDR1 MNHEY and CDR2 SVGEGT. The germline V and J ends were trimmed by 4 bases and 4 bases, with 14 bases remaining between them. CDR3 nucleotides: TGTGCCAGCAGTTTTTCCCCCGCAGGTTACAATGAGCAGTTCTTC. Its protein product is CASSFSPAGYNEQFF.

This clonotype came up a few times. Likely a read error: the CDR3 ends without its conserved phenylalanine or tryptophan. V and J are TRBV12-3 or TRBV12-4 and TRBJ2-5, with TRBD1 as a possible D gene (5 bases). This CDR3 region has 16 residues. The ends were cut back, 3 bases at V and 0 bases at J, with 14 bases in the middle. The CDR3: CASSFALTDNQETQYL. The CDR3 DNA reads TGTGCCAGCAGTTTCGCTCTAACGGACAACCAAGAGACCCAGTACCTC.

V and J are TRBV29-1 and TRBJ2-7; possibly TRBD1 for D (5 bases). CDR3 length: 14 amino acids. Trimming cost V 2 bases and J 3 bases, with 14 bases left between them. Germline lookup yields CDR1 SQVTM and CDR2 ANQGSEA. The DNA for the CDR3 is TGCAGCGTTGAAAGGGTTGACAGATTCTACGAGCAGTACTTC. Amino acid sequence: CSVERVDRFYEQYF.

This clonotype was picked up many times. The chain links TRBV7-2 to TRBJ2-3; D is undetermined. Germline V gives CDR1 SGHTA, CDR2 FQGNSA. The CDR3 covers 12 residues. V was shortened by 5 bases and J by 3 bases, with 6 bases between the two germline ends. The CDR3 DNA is TGTGCCAGCAGCCCACAAACAGATACGCAGTATTTT. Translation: CASSPQTDTQYF.

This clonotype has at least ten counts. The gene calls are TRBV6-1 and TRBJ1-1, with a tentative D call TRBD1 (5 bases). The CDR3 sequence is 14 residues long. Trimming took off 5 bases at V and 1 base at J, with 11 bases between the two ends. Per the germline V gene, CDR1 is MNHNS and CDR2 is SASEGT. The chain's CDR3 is CASSTLGGNTEAFF. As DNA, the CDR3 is TGTGCCAGCAGTACCCTGGGGGGGAACACTGAAGCTTTCTTT.

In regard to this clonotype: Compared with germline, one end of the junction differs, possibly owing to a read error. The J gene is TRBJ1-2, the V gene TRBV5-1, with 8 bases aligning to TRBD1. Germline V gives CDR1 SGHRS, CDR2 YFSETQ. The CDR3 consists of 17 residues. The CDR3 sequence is CASSLEDRGLKNYSYTF. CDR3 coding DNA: TGCGCCAGCAGCTTGGAAGACAGGGGACTAAAGAACTATAGCTACACCTTC.

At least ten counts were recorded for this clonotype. Here the CDR3 DNA reads TGTGCCAGCAGCCAAGTCAGGACCTATGGCTACACCTTC. As protein: CASSQVRTYGYTF. This rearrangement joins TRBV14 to TRBJ1-2; the D is unclear. The CDR3 is 13 amino acids. V lost 1 base and J lost 4, with 7 bases in between. Germline assignment: CDR1 SGHDN and CDR2 FVKESK.

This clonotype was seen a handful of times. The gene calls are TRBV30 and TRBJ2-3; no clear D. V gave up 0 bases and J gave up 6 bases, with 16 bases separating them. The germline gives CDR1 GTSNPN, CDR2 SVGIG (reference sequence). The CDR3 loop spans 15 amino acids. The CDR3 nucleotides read TGTGCCTGGAGTGTACTGGGCAGACGCAGGGATACGCAGTATTTT. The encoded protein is CAWSVLGRRRDTQYF.

The CDR3 is CATSQRGVYNEQFF. The CDR3, as DNA: TGCGCCACCTCCCAGCGGGGGGTTTACAATGAGCAGTTCTTC. J is TRBJ2-1 and V is TRBV5-1, with 9 nucleotides matching TRBD2. The germline V gene encodes CDR1 SGHRS and CDR2 YFSETQ. This CDR3 has 14 amino acids. Trimming removed 9 bases from V and 4 bases from J; junction bases left unmatched: 8.